This record covers a single T cell receptor (beta chain). Its target is unknown. A much larger clone lies one base from this, so it may be a read error. This specimen comes from a study of T cells in Graves' hyperthyroidism and ophthalmopathy. Germline V gene lookup returns CDR1 SNHLY and CDR2 FYNNEI. The CDR3 contains 13 residues. Study conclusions and caveats: Through a model of 13 V-J features, ophthalmopathy was separated from stable hyperthyroidism.

Exclusion of a patient resulted from uncontrolled infection, other autoimmune disease, pregnancy or lactation. For the diagnoses, clinical symptoms, serum thyroxine and TRAb, thyroid ultrasound and orbital computed tomography were used. Isolation of PBMCs was performed on around 9.4 ml fresh peripheral blood. The CDR3 regions of TCR beta were amplified from RNA transcripts. HTBI primers were used for first-round RT-PCR of the TCR CDR3. Each CDR3 protein gets one entry after TCRdb re-called the multiplex PCR reads with MiXCR. The repertoire has about 560,000 distinct CDR3 sequences, roughly a sixth of them found once; the top ten carry 15% to 20%.

This clonotype was obtained from a woman between 18 and 29 years old with Graves' hyperthyroidism. The sequenced sample was blood. The rearrangement links TRBV2 to TRBJ2-7, with D possibly being TRBD2 (5 bases). CDR3: CAGSAGLSYEQYF. CDR3 sequence (DNA): TGTGCCGGCAGTGCGGGCCTCTCCTACGAGCAGTACTTC. Full variable domain (rest looked up from reference TRBV2 and TRBJ2-7): EPEVTQTPSHQVTQMGQEVILRCVPISNHLYFYWYRQILGQKVEFLVSFYNNEISEKSEIFDDQFSVERPDGSNFTLKIRSTKLEDSAMYFCAGSAGLSYEQYFGPGTRLTVT.